This T cell receptor (beta chain) derives from a study of cytomegalovirus exposure and HLA in healthy donors. Study-wide context: There were 350 to 400 genotyped donors. Of these, roughly 84% fell in the genetic ancestry cluster associated with self-reported Caucasian donors.

Use of 60 Vbeta and 13 Jbeta primers characterized the PCR. Sequenced by immunoSEQ multiplex PCR; TCRdb stores in-frame clones only, minus some. The sample holds some 200,000 clones, 70% to 85% seen once. Whereas donors were nominally healthy upon sampling, unrecorded immune exposures were probable. The ends lost 5 bases at V and 4 bases at J; junction bases unmatched: 8. CDR1 is MNHNS and CDR2 is SASEGT in the germline V gene. This CDR3 spans 15 amino acids. A remark on this clone: What it binds is not known.

Regarding the study as a whole: TCR sequences were mostly rare, though some public TCRs occurred in many donors. Information on immune exposure was restricted to one variable (CMV serostatus).

What was sequenced was PBMCs. This chain joins TRBV6-1 and TRBJ2-1; 7 positions match TRBD1. The TCR was taken from a woman aged 40 to 49 in good health and CMV-seronegative. For the CDR3, the DNA is TGTGCCAGCAGTCATGGGACAGTATCTTACAATGAGCAGTTCTTC. Translated, it gives CASSHGTVSYNEQFF.